The TCR beta chain described here comes from a study of T cell repertoires in cytomegalovirus infection. For the study at large: Recently identified HLA-C-restricted and well-studied HLA-B-restricted CMV epitopes were used. Public TCR beta signature analysis indicated the presence of both CMV infection and matching HLA type.

Findings and limits, study-wide: Totalled public TCR beta family frequency picked out people who carried CMV plus the relevant HLA. What dominated the ex vivo response were HLA-C-restricted CMV-specific TCR beta clonotypes.

Details on this clonotype: Its matching antigen is unknown.

MiXCR, run by TCRdb on the reads, gives a single entry per CDR3 protein. The sample has under 450,000 distinct CDR3 sequences, roughly 34% seen once. The CDR3 consists of 14 residues. Trimming pared 7 bases from V and 3 bases from J, leaving 13 bases between. In germline, CDR1 is ENHRY, CDR2 SYGVKD. The source is a human donor in good health (CMV status not recorded). Some clones in this sample may be carry-over from other donors' samples. The sample here was cultured PBMCs, taken from culture after CMV antigen stimulation. The chain couples TRBV10-3 to TRBJ2-1; D unclear. CDR3 nucleotide sequence: TGTGCCATCAAATCTGACCTCGACTACAATGAGCAGTTCTTC. It translates to CAIKSDLDYNEQFF.